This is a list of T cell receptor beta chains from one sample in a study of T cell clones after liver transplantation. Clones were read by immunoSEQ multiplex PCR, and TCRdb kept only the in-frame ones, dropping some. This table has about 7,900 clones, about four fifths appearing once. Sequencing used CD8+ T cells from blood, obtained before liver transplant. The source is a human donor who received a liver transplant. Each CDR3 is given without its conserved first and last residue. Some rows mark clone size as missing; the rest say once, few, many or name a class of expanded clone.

ASSQDASGGADTQY TRBV4-2 once
ASSLYGTVPYEQY TRBV11-2 .
SVVVGGKGYT TRBV29-1 .
AWSSGGSYNEQF TRBV30 .
ASSGGPITDTQY TRBV6-6 .
ASSPRPGSGANVLT TRBV7-9 .
ASSSSGTGTYNEQF TRBV7-9 .
AWSFSLGTENSPLH TRBV30 .
ASSVQRGVASTDTQY TRBV9 .
ASSEGGGYGYT TRBV2 .
ASSPRGTSYEQY TRBV9 .
ASSLDAGYSNQPQH TRBV7-2 .
ASSLQGRTLNYGYT TRBV28 .
ASSEQGNYGYT TRBV6-1 .
ASSSTLSGDQPQH TRBV7-9 medium-sized
ASRERGNTIY TRBV11-2 few
ASSSSRNQPQH TRBV27 .
ASSRRWHQPQH TRBV5-5 .
ASSSNRQGPSYEQY TRBV7-9 once
ASSMDRDGTDTQY TRBV2 .
AWSPTSVSTDTQY TRBV30 .
ASSVGQANSPLH TRBV9 .
SVEKSGSGNTIY TRBV29-1 .
ASDFLQGHEQY TRBV2 medium-sized
ASSYPGQGNGYT TRBV6-5 .
ASSLREGQPQH TRBV5-1 .
ASSSHTSGDADTQY TRBV7-9 once
ASSLERNEQF TRBV11-2 .
SARTGQYGYT TRBV29-1 .
ASSQESSGGALSEQF TRBV4-1 .
AGGTNEQF TRBV6-1 .
ASSDGYDSGDTDTQY TRBV6-4 .
ASRLEADYEQY TRBV12-2 .
ASSPGQGGREQY TRBV7-6 .
ASSPQVNSGGFYEQY TRBV7-8 .
AISEEKRAGGANEQF TRBV10-3 .
ASSDGLGGQPQH TRBV6-4 .
ASSEFGSGGTDTQY TRBV25-1 .
ASSYSLEKAKNIQY TRBV6-6 .
ASSPTPTSYGYT TRBV4-1 .
ASSVAPDEKLF TRBV9 .
SAMGPDTQY TRBV20-1 .
ASSPPWRGQSYEQY TRBV28 .
ASSPSGKPSTGELF TRBV18 .
ASSLARQGAYGYT TRBV7-9 .
ASSGDGQYTYEQY TRBV28 .
AISEGQGSSYEQY TRBV10-3 .
ASTDPGQGSHEQY TRBV5-4 .
ASSQVGGTEAF TRBV4-1 .
AWATGLGYT TRBV30 .